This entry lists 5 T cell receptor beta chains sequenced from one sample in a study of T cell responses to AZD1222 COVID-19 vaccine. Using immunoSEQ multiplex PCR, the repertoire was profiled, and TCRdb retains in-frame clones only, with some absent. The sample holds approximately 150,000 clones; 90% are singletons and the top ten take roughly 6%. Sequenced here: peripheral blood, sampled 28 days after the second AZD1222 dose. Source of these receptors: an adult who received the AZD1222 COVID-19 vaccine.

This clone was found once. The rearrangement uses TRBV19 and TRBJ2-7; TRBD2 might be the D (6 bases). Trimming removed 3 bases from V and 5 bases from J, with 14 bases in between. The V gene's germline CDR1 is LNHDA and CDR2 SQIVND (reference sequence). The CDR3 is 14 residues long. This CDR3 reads CASSITTSRDEQYF. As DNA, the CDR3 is TGTGCCAGTAGTATCACAACTAGCAGGGACGAGCAGTACTTC.

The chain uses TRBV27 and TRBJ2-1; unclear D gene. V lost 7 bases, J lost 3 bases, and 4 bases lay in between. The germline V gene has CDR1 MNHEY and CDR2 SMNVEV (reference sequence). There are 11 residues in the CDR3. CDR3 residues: CASTDYNEQFF. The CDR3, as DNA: TGTGCCAGCACAGACTACAATGAGCAGTTCTTC.

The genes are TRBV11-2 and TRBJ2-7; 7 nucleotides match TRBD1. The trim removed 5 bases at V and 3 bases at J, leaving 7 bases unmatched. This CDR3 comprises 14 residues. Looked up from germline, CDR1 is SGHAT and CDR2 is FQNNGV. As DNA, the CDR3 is TGTGCCAGCAGCCCCCTGACAGGGTACTACGAGCAGTACTTC. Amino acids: CASSPLTGYYEQYF.

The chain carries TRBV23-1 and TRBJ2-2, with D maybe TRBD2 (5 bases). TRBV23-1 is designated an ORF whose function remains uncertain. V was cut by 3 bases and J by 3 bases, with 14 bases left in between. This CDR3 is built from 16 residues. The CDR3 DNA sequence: TGCGCCAGCAGTCATCCCCGGAGGCTGGACACCGGGGAGCTGTTTTTT. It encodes CASSHPRRLDTGELFF.

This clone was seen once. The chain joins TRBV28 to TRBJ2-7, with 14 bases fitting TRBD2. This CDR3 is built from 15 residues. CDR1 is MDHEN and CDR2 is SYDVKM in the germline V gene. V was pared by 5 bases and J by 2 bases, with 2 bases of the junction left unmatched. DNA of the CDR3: TGTGCCAGCAGTGGGGGACTAGCGGGGGCCTACGAGCAGTACTTC. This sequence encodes CASSGGLAGAYEQYF.